The next 13 T cell receptor beta chains were all read from a single sample in a study of molecular identifiers for immune sequencing clone quantification. TCRdb reprocessed the PCR reads with MiXCR, giving one entry per CDR3 protein. The data show roughly 93,000 distinct CDR3 sequences, around 20% seen once. Sequenced sample: naive CD8+ T cells from blood, with Jurkat cell RNA spiked in. The sample's subset: FACS-sorted CD8+CD4-CCR7+CD45RA+ naive T cells. Source of these receptors: a human donor in good health. Some libraries in this study had Jurkat cell RNA spiked in.

This clonotype came up many times. The V gene is TRBV28, the J gene TRBJ2-7, with D hard to call. Germline V gene sequence: CDR1 MDHEN, CDR2 SYDVKM. V was cut by 3 bases and J by 3 bases, with 6 bases left in between. The CDR3 contains 12 residues. This CDR3 reads CASSFYNYEQYF. CDR3 DNA: TGTGCCAGCAGTTTTTATAACTACGAGCAGTACTTC.

This clonotype was detected ten times or more. V gene TRBV7-6 combines with J gene TRBJ2-7; 10 positions agree with TRBD2. Germline V gene sequence: CDR1 SGHVS, CDR2 FNYEAQ. V lost 5 bases, J lost 6 bases, and 4 bases stayed unmatched. This CDR3 contains 13 residues. CDR3 in DNA: TGTGCCAGCAGCCCGGGACTAGCGTTCGAGCAGTACTTC. Its protein is CASSPGLAFEQYF.

This clonotype appeared many times. CDR3 protein: CASSAYGESTDTQYF. CDR3 nucleotides: TGTGCCAGCAGCGCCTATGGGGAGAGTACAGATACGCAGTATTTT. V and J are TRBV9 and TRBJ2-3; TRBD2 might be the D (5 bases). Germline lookup yields CDR1 SGDLS and CDR2 YYNGEE. This CDR3 contains 15 residues. V shed 3 bases and J shed 3 bases, with 14 bases lying between them.

Ten or more counts support this clonotype. The chain is built from TRBV5-4 and TRBJ1-1; 7 positions agree with TRBD1. This CDR3 is 12 amino acids long. CDR1 is SGHNT and CDR2 is YYREEE in the germline V gene (reference sequence). With V trimmed by 5 bases and J by 3 bases, 1 base remained unmatched. As DNA, the CDR3 is TGTGCCAGCAGGCAGGGGGACACTGAAGCTTTCTTT. Amino acids: CASRQGDTEAFF.

This clonotype was recorded many times. The V and J genes are TRBV20-1 and TRBJ2-3, with D unclear. Trimming took 8 bases from V and 2 from J, leaving 17 bases between them. The CDR3 is 14 residues long. In germline, CDR1 is DFQATT, CDR2 SNEGSKA (reference sequence). The CDR3 sequence is CSPSLGVLTDTQYF. The CDR3 region has the DNA TGCAGTCCCTCCCTGGGTGTCCTCACAGATACGCAGTATTTT.

In its sample, this clonotype was seen a few times. This sequence may be a read error, since a much larger clone differs from it by one base. The CDR3 end shows no conserved phenylalanine or tryptophan, and so a read error is likely. The chain joins TRBV5-1 to TRBJ1-1; D call uncertain. The ends were cut back, 4 bases at V and 4 bases at J, with 11 bases in the middle. Germline V gives CDR1 SGHRS, CDR2 YFSETQ. The CDR3 consists of 13 residues. Here the CDR3 reads CASSPLDGTEAFL. The CDR3 bases are TGCGCCAGCAGCCCCCTGGATGGCACTGAAGCTTTCCTT.

This clonotype was observed many times. This chain uses TRBV7-9 with TRBJ2-7; 7 bases align to TRBD1. The CDR3 has 13 amino acids. The junction had 4 bases not matched to a gene; V was cut back by 4 bases and J by 4 bases. The germline CDR1 and CDR2 sequences are SEHNR and FQNEAQ (reference sequence). The CDR3 region has the DNA TGTGCCAGCAGCTCGACAGGGTTGTACGAGCAGTACTTC. It encodes CASSSTGLYEQYF.

There are many counts of this clonotype. V and J are TRBV18 and TRBJ2-1; 8 bases align to TRBD1. V shed 3 bases and J 1 base; nucleotides not matched to a gene: 5. Germline values: CDR1 KGHSH, CDR2 LQKENI. CDR3 length: 16 amino acids. Here the CDR3 DNA reads TGTGCCAGCTCACCGGGAACAGGGGGGTCCTACAATGAGCAGTTCTTC. This codes for CASSPGTGGSYNEQFF.

Ten or more counts support this clonotype. The rearrangement joins TRBV5-6 to TRBJ2-7; TRBD1 agrees at 9 bases. The CDR3 consists of 12 residues. Germline lookup yields CDR1 SGHDT and CDR2 YYEEEE. V shed 4 bases and J 6 bases; nucleotides not matched to a gene: 2. The CDR3 region has the DNA TGTGCCAGCAGCGGGACAGGGCCCGAGCAGTACTTC. This encodes CASSGTGPEQYF.

In this sample, this clonotype turned up a few times. This rearrangement joins TRBV7-9 to TRBJ2-1; either TRBD1 or TRBD2 may fit D (5 bases each). Trimming stripped 5 bases from V and 10 bases from J, with 12 bases between. This CDR3 is 12 amino acids long. Germline V gives CDR1 SEHNR, CDR2 FQNEAQ (reference sequence). This chain's CDR3 is CASSPVGTEQFF. The CDR3 DNA is TGTGCCAGCAGCCCCGTGGGGACCGAGCAGTTCTTC. Full variable domain (missing parts from reference TRBV7-9 and TRBJ2-1): DTGVSQNPRHKITKRGQNVTFRCDPISEHNRLYWYRQTLGQGPEFLTYFQNEAQLEKSRLLSDRFSAERPKGSFSTLEIQRTEQGDSAMYLCASSPVGTEQFFGPGTRLTVL.

This clonotype occurred many times. V is TRBV19 and J is TRBJ2-1; 8 bases are shared with TRBD2. The V and J ends lost 2 bases and 6 bases, in that order; junction bases with no gene match: 6. CDR1 is LNHDA, CDR2 SQIVND, per germline (reference sequence). The CDR3 covers 15 residues. In DNA, the CDR3 is TGTGCCAGTAGTATAAGCAGCGGGAGCTCCAATGAGCAGTTCTTC. Translated, it gives CASSISSGSSNEQFF.

This clonotype was recorded at least ten times. V and J are TRBV12-3 or TRBV12-4 and TRBJ2-7; 7 nucleotides agree with TRBD1. There are 14 residues in the CDR3. Trimming took 3 bases from V and 3 from J; bases not matched to a gene: 5. CDR3 bases: TGTGCCAGCAGTTTGGGGACAGCTGACTACGAGCAGTACTTC. Its translation is CASSLGTADYEQYF.

This clonotype was seen repeatedly, ten times or more. V usage is TRBV2 and J usage is TRBJ2-1; D ambiguous. V dropped 1 base and J dropped 9 bases, with 10 bases sitting between them. CDR1 and CDR2 (germline): SNHLY, FYNNEI. The CDR3 totals 13 residues. CDR3 protein: CASSEGPGAEQFF. The DNA for the CDR3 is TGTGCCAGCAGTGAAGGCCCGGGCGCTGAGCAGTTCTTC. The full variable domain, with the rest looked up from reference TRBV2 and TRBJ2-1, is EPEVTQTPSHQVTQMGQEVILRCVPISNHLYFYWYRQILGQKVEFLVSFYNNEISEKSEIFDDQFSVERPDGSNFTLKIRSTKLEDSAMYFCASSEGPGAEQFFGPGTRLTVL.